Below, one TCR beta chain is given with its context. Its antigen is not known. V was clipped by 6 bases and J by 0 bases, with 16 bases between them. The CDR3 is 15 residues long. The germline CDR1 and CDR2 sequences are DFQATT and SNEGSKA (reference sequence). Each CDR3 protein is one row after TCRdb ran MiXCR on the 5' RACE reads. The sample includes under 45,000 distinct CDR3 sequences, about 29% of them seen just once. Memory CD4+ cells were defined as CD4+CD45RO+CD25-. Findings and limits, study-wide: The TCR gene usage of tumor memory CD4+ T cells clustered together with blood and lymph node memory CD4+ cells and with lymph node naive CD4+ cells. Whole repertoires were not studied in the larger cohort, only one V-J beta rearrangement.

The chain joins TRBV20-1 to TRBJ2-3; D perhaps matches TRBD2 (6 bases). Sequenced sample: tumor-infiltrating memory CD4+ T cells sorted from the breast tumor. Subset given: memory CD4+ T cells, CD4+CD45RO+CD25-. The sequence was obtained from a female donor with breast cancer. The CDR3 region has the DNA TGCAGTGCCCAAACGGGACTGCGAAGCACAGATACGCAGTATTTT. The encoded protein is CSAQTGLRSTDTQYF.